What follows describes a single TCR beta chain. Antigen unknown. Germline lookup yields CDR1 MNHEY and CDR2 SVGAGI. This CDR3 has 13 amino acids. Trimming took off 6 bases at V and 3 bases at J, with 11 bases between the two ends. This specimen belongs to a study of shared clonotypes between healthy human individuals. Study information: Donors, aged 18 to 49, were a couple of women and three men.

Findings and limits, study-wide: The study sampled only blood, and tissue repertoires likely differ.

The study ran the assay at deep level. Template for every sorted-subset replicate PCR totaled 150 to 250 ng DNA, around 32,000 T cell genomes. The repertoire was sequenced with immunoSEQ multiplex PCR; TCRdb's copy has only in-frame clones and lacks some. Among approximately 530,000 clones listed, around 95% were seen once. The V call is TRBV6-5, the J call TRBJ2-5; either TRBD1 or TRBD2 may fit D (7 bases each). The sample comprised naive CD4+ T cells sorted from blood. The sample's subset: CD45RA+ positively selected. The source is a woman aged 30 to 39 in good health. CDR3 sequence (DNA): TGTGCCAGCAGGCAGGGGGGGGAAGAGACCCAGTACTTC. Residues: CASRQGGEETQYF.